A selection of T cell receptor beta chains follows, all from one sample in a study of blood T cell repertoires in COVID-19. Using immunoSEQ multiplex PCR, the repertoire was profiled, and TCRdb retains in-frame clones only, with some absent. The table has fewer than 450,000 clones, about 90% seen once; the top ten hold about 0.6%. Source material: PBMCs or T cells enriched from blood (not recorded which). These TCRs come from a man between 18 and 35 years old who had recovered from COVID-19. The CDR3 runs from the conserved cysteine through the conserved F or W. A D gene is named only where the DNA matches it firmly.

j_gene,d_gene,len,v_gene,CDR3aa,CDR3nt
TRBJ2-2,TRBD1,13,TRBV2,CASRGTESGELFF,TGTGCCAGCAGGGGGACAGAATCCGGGGAGCTGTTTTTT
TRBJ1-4,NA,16,TRBV4-1,CASSQFSSATNEKLFF,TGCGCCAGCAGCCAATTTAGTTCTGCAACTAATGAAAAACTGTTTTTT
TRBJ1-1,NA,15,TRBV7-9,CASSLGLTMNTEAFF,TGTGCCAGCAGCTTAGGACTGACTATGAACACTGAAGCTTTCTTT
TRBJ2-3,TRBD2,16,TRBV10-2,CASSTTSGRVGDTQYF,TGCGCCAGCAGTACGACTAGCGGGAGGGTAGGAGATACGCAGTATTTT
TRBJ1-1,NA,13,TRBV10-1,CASAGRPNTEAFF,TGCGCCAGCGCGGGGCGGCCGAACACTGAAGCTTTCTTT
TRBJ2-1,TRBD1,15,TRBV5-4,CASSSGTGNYNEQFF,TGTGCCAGCAGCTCCGGGACAGGGAACTACAATGAGCAGTTCTTC
TRBJ2-6,TRBD1,16,TRBV3-1/TRBV3-2,CASSQGTGAGANVLTF,TGTGCCAGCAGCCAAGGCACAGGGGCCGGGGCCAACGTCCTGACTTTC
TRBJ1-5,NA,15,TRBV28,CASSGPVHPNQPQHF,TGTGCCAGCAGTGGGCCGGTCCACCCCAATCAGCCCCAGCATTTT
TRBJ2-1,TRBD2,13,TRBV5-1,CASRGGSIDEQFF,TGCGCCAGCAGGGGCGGGAGTATTGATGAGCAGTTCTTC
TRBJ1-2,NA,13,TRBV9,CASSVYTEGGYTF,TGTGCCAGCAGCGTATACACCGAGGGAGGCTACACCTTC